The text below deals with one T cell receptor beta chain. The target antigen is unknown. The record originates from a study of monozygotic twins with inflammatory bowel disease. Germline V gives CDR1 SGHTA, CDR2 FQGNSA. The CDR3 runs 13 residues. The UMIs carried a 6-nucleotide sample barcode, and they were added by template switching. TCRdb reanalyzed the 5' RACE reads and collapses them to one entry per CDR3 protein, without DNA. The table for this sample gives over 35,000 distinct CDR3 sequences. The study's findings and limits: In patient repertoires, differing immunosuppressive treatments may have added some variability.

V is TRBV7-2 and J is TRBJ2-1. Sample: blood. The TCR sequence derives from a human donor with ulcerative colitis or Crohn's disease, or a healthy co-twin of an affected twin (not recorded which). The CDR3 region is CASSLADLNEQFF.